The clone carrying this T cell receptor (beta chain) was recorded a few times. The data are from a study of blood T cell repertoires in COVID-19. Across the whole study: Sites across the United States, Italy and Spain contributed samples from acute and convalescent COVID-19. T cells, B-cell-depleted T cells, or PBMCs provided the cDNA or gDNA that served as material.

How the authors handled the data: Using reference gene primer amplification, nucleated cell counts were estimated. Libraries were prepared by immunoSEQ multiplex PCR; TCRdb keeps only in-frame clonotypes and omits some of them. V and J calls and clone size are given by that table; D and trimming were obtained from the DNA. Found here are 110,000 to 150,000 clones, more than 75% of them singletons; the top ten hold less than 5%. The sequence was obtained from a woman older than 75 with acute or convalescent COVID-19. The sample comprised peripheral blood.

CDR3 in amino acids: CASWALRGYTF. CDR3 DNA: TGTGCCAGTTGGGCCCTCCGGGGCTACACCTTC. The rearrangement joins TRBV2 to TRBJ1-2; D gene ambiguous. The CDR3 is 11 residues long. V gave up 9 bases and J gave up 8 bases, with 13 bases separating them. CDR1 and CDR2 (germline): SNHLY, FYNNEI.